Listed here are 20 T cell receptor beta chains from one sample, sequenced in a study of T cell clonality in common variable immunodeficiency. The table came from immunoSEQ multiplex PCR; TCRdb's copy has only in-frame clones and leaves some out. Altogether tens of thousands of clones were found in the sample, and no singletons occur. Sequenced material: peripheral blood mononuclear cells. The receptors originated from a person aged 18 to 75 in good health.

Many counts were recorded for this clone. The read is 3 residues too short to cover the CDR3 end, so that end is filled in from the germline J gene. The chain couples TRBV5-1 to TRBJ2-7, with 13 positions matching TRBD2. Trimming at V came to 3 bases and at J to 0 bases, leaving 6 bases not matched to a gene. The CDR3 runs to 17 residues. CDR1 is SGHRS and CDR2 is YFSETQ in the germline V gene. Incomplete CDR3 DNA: TGCGCCAGCAGCTCAGGGACTAGCGGGGCCAGCTCCTACGAG. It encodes CASSSGTSGASSYE. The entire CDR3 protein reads CASSSGTSGASSYEQYF.

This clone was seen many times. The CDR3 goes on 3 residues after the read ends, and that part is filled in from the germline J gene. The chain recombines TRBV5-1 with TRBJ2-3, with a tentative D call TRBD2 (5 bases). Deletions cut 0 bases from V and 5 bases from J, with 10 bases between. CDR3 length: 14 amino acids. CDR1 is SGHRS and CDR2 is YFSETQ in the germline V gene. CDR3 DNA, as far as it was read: TGCGCCAGCAGCTTGGAAGTCCGGGGAGATACG. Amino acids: CASSLEVRGDT. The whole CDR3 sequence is CASSLEVRGDTQYF.

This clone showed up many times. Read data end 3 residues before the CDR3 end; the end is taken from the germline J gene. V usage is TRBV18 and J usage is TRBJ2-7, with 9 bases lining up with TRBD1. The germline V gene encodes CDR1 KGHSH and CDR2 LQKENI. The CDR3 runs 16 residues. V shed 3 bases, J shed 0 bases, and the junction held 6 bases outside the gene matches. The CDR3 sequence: CASSPMGQGSSYEQYF. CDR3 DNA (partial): TGTGCCAGCTCACCGATGGGACAGGGCAGCTCCTACGAG.

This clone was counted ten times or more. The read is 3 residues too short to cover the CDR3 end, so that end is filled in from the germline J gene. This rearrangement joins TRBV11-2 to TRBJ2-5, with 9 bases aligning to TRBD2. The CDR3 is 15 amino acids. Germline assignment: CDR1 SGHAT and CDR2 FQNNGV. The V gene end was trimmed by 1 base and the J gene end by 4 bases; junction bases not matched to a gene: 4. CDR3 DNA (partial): TGTGCCAGCAGCTTAGGGGCGGGGGGGATAGAGACC. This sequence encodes CASSLGAGGIET. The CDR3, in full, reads CASSLGAGGIETQYF.

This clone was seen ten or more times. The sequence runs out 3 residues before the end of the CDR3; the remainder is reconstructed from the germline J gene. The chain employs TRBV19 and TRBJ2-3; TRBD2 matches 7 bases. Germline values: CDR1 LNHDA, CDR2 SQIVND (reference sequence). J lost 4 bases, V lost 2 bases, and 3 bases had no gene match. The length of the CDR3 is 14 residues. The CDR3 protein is CASSIKSGADTQYF. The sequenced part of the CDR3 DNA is TGTGCCAGTAGTATAAAGAGCGGGGCAGATACG.

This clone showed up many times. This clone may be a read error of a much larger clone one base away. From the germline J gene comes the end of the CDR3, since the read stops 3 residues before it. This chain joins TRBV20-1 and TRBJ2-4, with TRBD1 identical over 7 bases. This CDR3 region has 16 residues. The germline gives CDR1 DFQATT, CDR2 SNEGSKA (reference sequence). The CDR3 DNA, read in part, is TGCAGTGCTAGAGATTATCGACAGGGTCTCCCCCGACCT. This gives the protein CSARDYRQGLPRP. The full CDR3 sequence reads CSARDYRQGLPRPQYF.

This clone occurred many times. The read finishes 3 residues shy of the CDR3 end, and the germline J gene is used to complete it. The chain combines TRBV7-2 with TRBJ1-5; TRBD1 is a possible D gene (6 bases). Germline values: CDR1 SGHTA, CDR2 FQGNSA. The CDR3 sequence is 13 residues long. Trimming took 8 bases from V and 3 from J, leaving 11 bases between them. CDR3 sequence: CASGRQANQPQHF. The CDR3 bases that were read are TGTGCCAGCGGCCGACAGGCCAATCAGCCC.

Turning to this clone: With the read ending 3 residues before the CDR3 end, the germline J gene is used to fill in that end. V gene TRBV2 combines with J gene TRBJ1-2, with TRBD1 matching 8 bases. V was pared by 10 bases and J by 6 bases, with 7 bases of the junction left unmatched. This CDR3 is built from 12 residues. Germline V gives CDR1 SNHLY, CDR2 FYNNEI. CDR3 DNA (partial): TGTGCCACTTCCGCAGGGGGCAATGGC. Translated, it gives CATSAGGNG. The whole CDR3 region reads CATSAGGNGYTF.

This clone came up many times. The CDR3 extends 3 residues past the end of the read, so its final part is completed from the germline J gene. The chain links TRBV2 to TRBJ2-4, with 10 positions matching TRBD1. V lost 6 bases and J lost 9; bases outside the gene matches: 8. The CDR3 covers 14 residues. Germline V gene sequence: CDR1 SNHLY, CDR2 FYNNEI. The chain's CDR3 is CASSGTGDQGIQYF. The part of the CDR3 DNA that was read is TGTGCCAGCAGCGGGACAGGGGATCAGGGCATT.

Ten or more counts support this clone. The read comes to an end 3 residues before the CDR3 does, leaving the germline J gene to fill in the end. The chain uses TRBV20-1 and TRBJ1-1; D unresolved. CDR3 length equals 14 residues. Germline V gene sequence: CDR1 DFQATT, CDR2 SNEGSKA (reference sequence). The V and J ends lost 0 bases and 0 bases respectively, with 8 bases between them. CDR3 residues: CSAREGRMNTEAFF. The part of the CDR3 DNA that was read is TGCAGTGCTAGAGAGGGCAGGATGAACACTGAA.

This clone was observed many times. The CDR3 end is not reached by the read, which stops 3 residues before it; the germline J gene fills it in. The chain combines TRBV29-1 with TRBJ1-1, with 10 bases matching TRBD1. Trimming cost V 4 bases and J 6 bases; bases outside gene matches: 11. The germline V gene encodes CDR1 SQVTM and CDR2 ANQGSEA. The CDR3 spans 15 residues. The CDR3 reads CSVVPPPGQGSEAFF. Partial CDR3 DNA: TGCAGCGTTGTACCTCCTCCGGGACAGGGGTCTGAA.

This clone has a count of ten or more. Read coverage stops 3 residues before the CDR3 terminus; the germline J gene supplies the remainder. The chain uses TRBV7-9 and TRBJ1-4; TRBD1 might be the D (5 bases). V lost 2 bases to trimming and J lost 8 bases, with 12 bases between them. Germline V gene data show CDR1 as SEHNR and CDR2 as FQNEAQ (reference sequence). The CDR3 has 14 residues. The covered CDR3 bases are TGTGCCAGCAGCTTACGAGGGGCGGGGGAAAAA. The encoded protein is CASSLRGAGEK. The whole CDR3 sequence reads CASSLRGAGEKLFF.

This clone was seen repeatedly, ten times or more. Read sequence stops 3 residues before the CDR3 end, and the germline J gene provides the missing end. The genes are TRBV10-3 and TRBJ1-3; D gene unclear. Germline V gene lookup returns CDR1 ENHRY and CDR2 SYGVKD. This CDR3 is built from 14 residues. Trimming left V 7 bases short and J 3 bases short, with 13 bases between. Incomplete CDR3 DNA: TGTGCCATCAATGCCGGGTTTGGTGGAAACACC. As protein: CAINAGFGGNT. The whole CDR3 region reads CAINAGFGGNTIYF.

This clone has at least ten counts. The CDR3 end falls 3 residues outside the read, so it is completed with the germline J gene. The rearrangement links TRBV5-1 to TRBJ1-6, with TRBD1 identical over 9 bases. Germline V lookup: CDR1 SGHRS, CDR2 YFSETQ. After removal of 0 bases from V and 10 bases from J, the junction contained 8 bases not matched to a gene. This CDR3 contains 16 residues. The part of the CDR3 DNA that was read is TGCGCCAGCAGCTTGGCCGGGACAGGGAGGAGATCACCC. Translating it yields CASSLAGTGRRSP. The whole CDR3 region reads CASSLAGTGRRSPLHF. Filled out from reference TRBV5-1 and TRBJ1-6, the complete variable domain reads KAGVTQTPRYLIKTRGQQVTLSCSPISGHRSVSWYQQTPGQGLQFLFEYFSETQRNKGNFPGRFSGRQFSNSRSEMNVSTLELGDSALYLCASSLAGTGRRSPLHFGNGTRLTVT.

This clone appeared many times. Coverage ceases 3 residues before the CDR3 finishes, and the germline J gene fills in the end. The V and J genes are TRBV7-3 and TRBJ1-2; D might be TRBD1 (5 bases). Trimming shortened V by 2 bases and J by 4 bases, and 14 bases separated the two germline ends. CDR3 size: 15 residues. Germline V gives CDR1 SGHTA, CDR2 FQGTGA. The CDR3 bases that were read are TGTGCCAGCAGCTTATGGGAGGGAGGGGTCTATGGC. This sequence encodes CASSLWEGGVYG. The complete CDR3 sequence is CASSLWEGGVYGYTF.

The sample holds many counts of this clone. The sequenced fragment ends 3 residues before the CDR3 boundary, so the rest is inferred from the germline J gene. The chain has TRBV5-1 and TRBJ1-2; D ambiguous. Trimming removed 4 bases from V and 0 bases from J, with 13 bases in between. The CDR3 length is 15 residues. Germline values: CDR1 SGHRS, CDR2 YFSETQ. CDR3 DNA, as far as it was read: TGCGCCAGCAGCCCTGACGGGGTTACTAACTATGGC. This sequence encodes CASSPDGVTNYG. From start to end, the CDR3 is CASSPDGVTNYGYTF.

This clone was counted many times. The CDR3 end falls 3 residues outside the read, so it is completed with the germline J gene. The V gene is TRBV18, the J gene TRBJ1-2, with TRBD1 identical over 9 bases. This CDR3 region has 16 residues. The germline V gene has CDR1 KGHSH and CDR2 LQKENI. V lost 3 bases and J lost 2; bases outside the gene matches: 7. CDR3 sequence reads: CASSPNGQGMNYGYTF. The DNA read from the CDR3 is TGTGCCAGCTCACCGAATGGACAGGGGATGAACTATGGC. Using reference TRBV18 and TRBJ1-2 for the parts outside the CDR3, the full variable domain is NAGVMQNPRHLVRRRGQEARLRCSPMKGHSHVYWYRQLPEEGLKFMVYLQKENIIDESGMPKERFSAEFPKEGPSILRIQQVVRGDSAAYFCASSPNGQGMNYGYTFGSGTRLTVV.

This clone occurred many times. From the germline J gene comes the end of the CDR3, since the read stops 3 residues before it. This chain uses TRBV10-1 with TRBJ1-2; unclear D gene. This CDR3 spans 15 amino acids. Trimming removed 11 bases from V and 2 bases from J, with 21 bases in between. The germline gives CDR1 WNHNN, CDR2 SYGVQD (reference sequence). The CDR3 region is CAVASPKTFNYGYTF. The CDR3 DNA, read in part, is TGCGCCGTGGCGTCCCCTAAGACTTTCAACTATGGC.

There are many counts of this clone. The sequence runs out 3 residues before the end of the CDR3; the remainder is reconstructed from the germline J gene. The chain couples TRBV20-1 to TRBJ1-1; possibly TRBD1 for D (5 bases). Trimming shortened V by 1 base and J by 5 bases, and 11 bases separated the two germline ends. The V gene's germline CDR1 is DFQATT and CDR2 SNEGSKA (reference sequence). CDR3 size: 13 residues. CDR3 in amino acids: CSARALRGTEAFF. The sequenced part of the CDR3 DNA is TGCAGTGCTAGAGCCCTCCGGGGGACTGAA.

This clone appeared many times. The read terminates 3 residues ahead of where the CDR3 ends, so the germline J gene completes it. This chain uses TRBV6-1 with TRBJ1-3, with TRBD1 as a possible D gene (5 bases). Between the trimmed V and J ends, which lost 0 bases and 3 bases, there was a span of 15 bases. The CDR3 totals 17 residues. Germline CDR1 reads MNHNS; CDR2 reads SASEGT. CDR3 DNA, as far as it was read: TGTGCCAGCAGTGAAGCGCACGGCAGGGTCCTTGGAAACACC. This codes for CASSEAHGRVLGNT. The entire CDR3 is CASSEAHGRVLGNTIYF.